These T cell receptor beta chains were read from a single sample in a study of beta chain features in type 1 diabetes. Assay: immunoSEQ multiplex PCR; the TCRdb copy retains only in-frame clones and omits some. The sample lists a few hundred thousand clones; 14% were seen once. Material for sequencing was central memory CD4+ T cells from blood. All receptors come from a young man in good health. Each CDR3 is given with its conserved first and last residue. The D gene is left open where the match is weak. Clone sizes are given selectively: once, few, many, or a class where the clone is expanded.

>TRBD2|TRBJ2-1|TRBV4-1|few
TGCGCCAGCAGCCATACTAGCGGGAGGAGCAGCTCCTACAATGAGCAGTTCTTC
CASSHTSGRSSSYNEQFF
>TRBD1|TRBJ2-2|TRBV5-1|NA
TGCGCCAGCAGCTTGGCCACACAGGGGACAACCGGGGAGCTGTTTTTT
CASSLATQGTTGELFF
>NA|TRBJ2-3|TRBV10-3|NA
TGTGCCCTTAGGGGGGTCGGCACAGATACGCAGTATTTT
CALRGVGTDTQYF
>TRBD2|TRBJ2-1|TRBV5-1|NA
TGCGCCAGCAGCTTGCTCGGACTAGCGGGAGGCGATGAGCAGTTCTTC
CASSLLGLAGGDEQFF
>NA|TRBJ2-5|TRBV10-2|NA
TGCGCCAGCAGTTCTGCCCAGCAAGGGACCCAGTACTTC
CASSSAQQGTQYF
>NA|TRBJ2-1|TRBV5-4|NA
TGTGCCAGCAGCTTGGCGGGGCGGAATGAGCAGTTCTTC
CASSLAGRNEQFF
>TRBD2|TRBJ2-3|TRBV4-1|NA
TGCGCCAGCAGCCAAGTGGCACTAGCGGGAACGTTCCCAGATACGCAGTATTTT
CASSQVALAGTFPDTQYF
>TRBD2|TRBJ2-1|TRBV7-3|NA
TGTGCCAGCAGCTTCCCAGGTAGCGGGGGAATCAATGAGCAGTTCTTC
CASSFPGSGGINEQFF
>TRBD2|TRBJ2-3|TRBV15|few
TGTGCCACCAGCAGAGATGGCGGGAGTCAAGATACGCAGTATTTT
CATSRDGGSQDTQYF
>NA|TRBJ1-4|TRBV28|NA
TGTGCCAGCAGGGTACATTTTAATGAAAAACTGTTTTTT
CASRVHFNEKLFF
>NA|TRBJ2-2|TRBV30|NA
TGTGCCTGGAGTGGAAGGGACACCGGGGAGCTGTTTTTT
CAWSGRDTGELFF
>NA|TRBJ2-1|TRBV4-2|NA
TGTGCCAGCCGTACGGGGGTCGGCAATGAGCAGTTCTTC
CASRTGVGNEQFF
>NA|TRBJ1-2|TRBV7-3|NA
TGTGCCAGCAGCTTTAGGACAGCTGGCTACACCTTC
CASSFRTAGYTF
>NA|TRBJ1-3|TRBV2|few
TGTGCCAGCAGCGACTTCTGGACGGAGAGAAACACCATATATTTT
CASSDFWTERNTIYF
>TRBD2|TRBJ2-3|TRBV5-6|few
TGTGCCAGCAGCCCGACTAGCGCGGGCACAGATACGCAGTATTTT
CASSPTSAGTDTQYF
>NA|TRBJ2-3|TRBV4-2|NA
TGTGCCAGCAGCTTATCGGTTTTTGGTGACAATTCAGATACGCAGTATTTT
CASSLSVFGDNSDTQYF
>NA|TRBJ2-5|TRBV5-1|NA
TGCGCCAGCAGCTTGTTTGGGAGAGGAGAGGAGACCCAGTACTTC
CASSLFGRGEETQYF
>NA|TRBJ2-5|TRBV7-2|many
TGTGCCAGCAGCCCAGGTCCCTCCCAGTACTTC
CASSPGPSQYF
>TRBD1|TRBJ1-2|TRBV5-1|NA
TGCGCCAGCAGCTTTGGGACAGCTGATGGCTACACCTTC
CASSFGTADGYTF
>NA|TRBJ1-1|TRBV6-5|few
TGTGCCAGCACTTATGGAGGGGCCGCCAACACTGAAGCTTTCTTT
CASTYGGAANTEAFF
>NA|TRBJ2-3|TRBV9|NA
TGTGCCAGCAGCGTGGGCAGTAGCTCGTTCACAGATACGCAGTATTTT
CASSVGSSSFTDTQYF
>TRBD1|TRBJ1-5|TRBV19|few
TGTGCCAGTACCCTAAGGACAGGGGGCATTCCCCAGCATTTT
CASTLRTGGIPQHF
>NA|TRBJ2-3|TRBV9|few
TGTGCCAGCGGGGGAACTTACACAGATACGCAGTATTTT
CASGGTYTDTQYF
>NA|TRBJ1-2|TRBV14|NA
TGTGCCAGCAGCCAAGACCGTTGGTTGAGTGGCTACACCTTC
CASSQDRWLSGYTF
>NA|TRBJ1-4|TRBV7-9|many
TGTGCCAGCAGCTTAGGAGGGTTCGACGAAAAACTGTTTTTT
CASSLGGFDEKLFF
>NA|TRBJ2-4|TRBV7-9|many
TGTGCCAGCAGCCCCCGGGACTCCCTAGCCAAAAACATTCAGTACTTC
CASSPRDSLAKNIQYF
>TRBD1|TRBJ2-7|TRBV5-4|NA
TGTGCCAGCAGCTTGGGGGACAGGGCTAACCAGTACTTC
CASSLGDRANQYF
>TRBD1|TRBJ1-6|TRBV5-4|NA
TGTGCCAGCAGCGGGGGGACAGGGCACTCACCCCTCCACTTT
CASSGGTGHSPLHF
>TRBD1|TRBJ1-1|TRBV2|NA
TGTGCCAGTACCGGACAGGAGGGGACTGAAGCTTTCTTT
CASTGQEGTEAFF